This T cell receptor (beta chain) was recovered during a study of CD8 T cells in Susac syndrome. The V gene's germline CDR1 is SGHTA and CDR2 FQGNSA. This CDR3 comprises 14 residues. After removal of 2 bases from V and 7 bases from J, the junction contained 1 base not matched to a gene. Random hexamers were used to reverse transcribe an amount of roughly 0.5 to 1 ug RNA. TCRdb ran MiXCR on the immunoSEQ multiplex PCR reads and lists one entry per CDR3 protein. The sample gives over 300,000 distinct CDR3 sequences, around 92% of which show up once; roughly 0.064% is in the top ten. The source is a human donor with multiple sclerosis. Input material: CD4+ T cells from PBMCs. This chain links TRBV7-2 with TRBJ1-5; 11 positions agree with TRBD1. CDR3 DNA: TGTGCCAGCAGCTTAAGGACAGGGGGCCAGCCCCAGCATTTT. Its protein product is CASSLRTGGQPQHF.